A selection of T cell receptor beta chains follows, all from one sample in a study of CD8+ T cells in alopecia areata. TCRdb keeps only in-frame clones here, not all; method: immunoSEQ multiplex PCR. The table lists 95,000 to 100,000 clones, roughly 56% of them singletons. The sequences come from CD8+ T cells sorted from blood, collected at week 56, from a patient treated with tofacitinib. The receptor set was obtained from a human donor with alopecia areata. Both conserved end residues are part of each CDR3. D genes are given only for firm matches. The size field is filled for only some rows; it gives once, few, many or a size class.

DNA: TGCGCCAGCAGCCCCCCGTGGGCAGATACGCAGTATTTT
CDR3: CASSPPWADTQYF
J: TRBJ2-3
V: TRBV4-1
D: .
size: .

DNA: TGTGCCAGTTCCTGGACTAAAAACAATGAGCAGTTCTTC
CDR3: CASSWTKNNEQFF
J: TRBJ2-1
V: TRBV19
D: .
size: .

DNA: TGTGCCAGCAGCCAAGATTTCTCCAGATCAAACACTGAAGCTTTCTTT
CDR3: CASSQDFSRSNTEAFF
J: TRBJ1-1
V: TRBV14
D: .
size: .

DNA: TGTGCCAGCAGCTTGGAGGGCAGGGCCACAGATACGCAGTATTTT
CDR3: CASSLEGRATDTQYF
J: TRBJ2-3
V: TRBV5-6
D: .
size: .

DNA: TGTGCCAGTAAGGGGGAGGCGCACACAGATACGCAGTATTTT
CDR3: CASKGEAHTDTQYF
J: TRBJ2-3
V: TRBV19
D: .
size: few

DNA: TGCGCCAGCAGTCACAGGGGGCGCAACTATGGCTACACCTTC
CDR3: CASSHRGRNYGYTF
J: TRBJ1-2
V: TRBV23-1
D: TRBD1
size: .

DNA: TGTGCCAGCAGTAAAGGACAGAGCACAGATACGCAGTATTTT
CDR3: CASSKGQSTDTQYF
J: TRBJ2-3
V: TRBV7-9
D: .
size: .

DNA: TGTGCCACCAGCAGAGACAGGAGATTCTCTACGGATGAGCAGTTCTTC
CDR3: CATSRDRRFSTDEQFF
J: TRBJ2-1
V: TRBV15
D: .
size: .

DNA: TGTGCCAGCACCCTCGGGGGGCTAAATACGCAGTATTTT
CDR3: CASTLGGLNTQYF
J: TRBJ2-3
V: TRBV6-6
D: .
size: once

DNA: TGTGCCAGCAGTTTAGGACAGGGGACTGAAGCTTTCTTT
CDR3: CASSLGQGTEAFF
J: TRBJ1-1
V: TRBV6-5
D: TRBD1
size: .

DNA: TGTGCCTGGAGTCAGGGTTTCTCCTATGGCTACACCTTC
CDR3: CAWSQGFSYGYTF
J: TRBJ1-2
V: TRBV30
D: .
size: few

DNA: TGTGCCAGCAGCTTACCCGGAGGGGAGAGTTCTAACTATGGCTACACCTTC
CDR3: CASSLPGGESSNYGYTF
J: TRBJ1-2
V: TRBV7-9
D: .
size: few

DNA: TGTGCCAGCAGAATGGGAACTGAAGCTTTCTTT
CDR3: CASRMGTEAFF
J: TRBJ1-1
V: TRBV6-4
D: .
size: .

DNA: TGTGCCAGCAGCTTAGGGGCAGAGGATGGCTACACCTTC
CDR3: CASSLGAEDGYTF
J: TRBJ1-2
V: TRBV7-2
D: .
size: once

DNA: TGTGCCAGCAGTGAGATTCAGGGCAGGGGAAACTATGGCTACACCTTC
CDR3: CASSEIQGRGNYGYTF
J: TRBJ1-2
V: TRBV6-1
D: .
size: .

DNA: TGTGCCAGCAGTTACCAGGTGTTTGGAGATGAAGCTTTCTTT
CDR3: CASSYQVFGDEAFF
J: TRBJ1-1
V: TRBV6-5
D: .
size: .

DNA: TGTGCCAGCACCAAACTAGCGGGGGGGGAGACCCAGTACTTC
CDR3: CASTKLAGGETQYF
J: TRBJ2-5
V: TRBV27
D: TRBD2
size: .

DNA: TGTGCCAGCAGTTACTCTTTCGGGGGGGAGCAGTTCTTC
CDR3: CASSYSFGGEQFF
J: TRBJ2-1
V: TRBV6-5
D: TRBD2
size: .

DNA: TGTGCTAAGGCGGGGACAGGGGAATCCTACGAGCAGTACTTC
CDR3: CAKAGTGESYEQYF
J: TRBJ2-7
V: TRBV21-1
D: .
size: .

DNA: TGTGCCAGCAGCTTTGGTGGCTACGAGCAGTACTTC
CDR3: CASSFGGYEQYF
J: TRBJ2-7
V: TRBV13
D: .
size: few

DNA: TGTGCCAGCAGCTTAGCTGGGGGAATCGTCGACACCTTC
CDR3: CASSLAGGIVDTF
J: TRBJ1-2
V: TRBV7-2
D: .
size: few

DNA: TGTGCCTGGAGTCAGGTAGGGCTGATCTACGAGCAGTACTTC
CDR3: CAWSQVGLIYEQYF
J: TRBJ2-7
V: TRBV30
D: .
size: .

DNA: TGTGCCAGCAGTTCAGGGACTAGCGGCCGAGATGAGCAGTTCTTC
CDR3: CASSSGTSGRDEQFF
J: TRBJ2-1
V: TRBV7-8
D: TRBD2
size: .

DNA: TGTGCCAGCAGTGAAGACAACAGTATCGGGCAGTACTTC
CDR3: CASSEDNSIGQYF
J: TRBJ2-7
V: TRBV2
D: .
size: .

DNA: TGTGCCAGCAGTTCGAACGCCTACAATGAGCAGTTCTTC
CDR3: CASSSNAYNEQFF
J: TRBJ2-1
V: TRBV27
D: .
size: many

DNA: TGCGCCAGCAGCCGGGGGACCGATGAAGAGACCCAGTACTTC
CDR3: CASSRGTDEETQYF
J: TRBJ2-5
V: TRBV5-1
D: .
size: .

DNA: TGCAGCGTTGAAGTCCAGGGACAGGGGGCCTACGAGCAGTACTTC
CDR3: CSVEVQGQGAYEQYF
J: TRBJ2-7
V: TRBV29-1
D: TRBD1
size: .

DNA: TGCGCCAGCAGCCAGGTCGGTAATTCACCCCTCCACTTT
CDR3: CASSQVGNSPLHF
J: TRBJ1-6
V: TRBV4-1
D: .
size: .

DNA: TGTGCCAGCAGCCAAGATCCTAGAATGAGCTCCTACAATGAGCAGTTCTTC
CDR3: CASSQDPRMSSYNEQFF
J: TRBJ2-1
V: TRBV14
D: .
size: .

DNA: TGTGCCAGCAGCCTTACAGGAATTGAAGCTTTCTTT
CDR3: CASSLTGIEAFF
J: TRBJ1-1
V: TRBV5-6
D: .
size: .

DNA: TGTGCCAGCAGTGACAGCACGTATGGCTACACCTTC
CDR3: CASSDSTYGYTF
J: TRBJ1-2
V: TRBV13
D: .
size: .

DNA: TGTGCCAGCAGCTCGGGAGGGCGGTGGAACACTGAAGCTTTCTTT
CDR3: CASSSGGRWNTEAFF
J: TRBJ1-1
V: TRBV5-6
D: .
size: .

DNA: TGTGCCAGCAGCTTGGGTCTCGGAGTTCCCTCCTACGAGCAGTACTTC
CDR3: CASSLGLGVPSYEQYF
J: TRBJ2-7
V: TRBV5-6
D: .
size: .

DNA: TGTGCCACCAGCAGAGTGGGGGGAACTGAAGCTTTCTTT
CDR3: CATSRVGGTEAFF
J: TRBJ1-1
V: TRBV15
D: .
size: .

DNA: TGTGCCAGTAGTGAGGGGACAGGCCTCAATCAGCCCCAGCATTTT
CDR3: CASSEGTGLNQPQHF
J: TRBJ1-5
V: TRBV19
D: TRBD1
size: .

DNA: TGTGCCAGCAGCCCACACTGGAGGGGCTATGGCTACACCTTC
CDR3: CASSPHWRGYGYTF
J: TRBJ1-2
V: TRBV7-6
D: .
size: .

DNA: TGTGCCAGCATCGGTGCAGGCTACGAGCAGTACTTC
CDR3: CASIGAGYEQYF
J: TRBJ2-7
V: TRBV6-5
D: .
size: .

DNA: TGTGCCACCAGCCTTGGAACAGGGGTTCCTGGCTACACCTTC
CDR3: CATSLGTGVPGYTF
J: TRBJ1-2
V: TRBV15
D: TRBD1
size: .

DNA: TGCAGCGCGGCGGGACTATCTCAGGGCACAGATACGCAGTATTTT
CDR3: CSAAGLSQGTDTQYF
J: TRBJ2-3
V: TRBV29-1
D: TRBD2
size: few

DNA: TGTGCCAGCAGCCGGGACAGGGGCGACGAGCAGTACTTC
CDR3: CASSRDRGDEQYF
J: TRBJ2-7
V: TRBV7-8
D: TRBD1
size: .

DNA: TGTGCCAGCAGTTCTGGAGAAAACATTCAGTACTTC
CDR3: CASSSGENIQYF
J: TRBJ2-4
V: TRBV27
D: .
size: few

DNA: TGTGCCAGCAGAAACCGGGAGCTTAATGAAAAACTGTTTTTT
CDR3: CASRNRELNEKLFF
J: TRBJ1-4
V: TRBV13
D: .
size: .

DNA: TGTGCCAGCAACACACAAGAGACCCAGTACTTC
CDR3: CASNTQETQYF
J: TRBJ2-5
V: TRBV25-1
D: .
size: .

DNA: TGCGCCAGCAGCTTGATTACCTACAATGAGCAGTTCTTC
CDR3: CASSLITYNEQFF
J: TRBJ2-1
V: TRBV4-1
D: .
size: once

DNA: TGTGCCAGCAGCGATAACACGGGAGATACGCAGTATTTT
CDR3: CASSDNTGDTQYF
J: TRBJ2-3
V: TRBV9
D: .
size: .

DNA: TGTGCCTGGAGTGAGGAGAACAATGAGCAGTTCTTC
CDR3: CAWSEENNEQFF
J: TRBJ2-1
V: TRBV30
D: .
size: once

DNA: TGTGCCAGCAGTGATCCGGAGAGGGGTTTTGGAAACACCATATATTTT
CDR3: CASSDPERGFGNTIYF
J: TRBJ1-3
V: TRBV2
D: .
size: .

DNA: TGTGCCACCTCGACAGGGGTTGTTTCACCCCTCCACTTT
CDR3: CATSTGVVSPLHF
J: TRBJ1-6
V: TRBV25-1
D: TRBD1
size: few

DNA: TGTGCCAGCAGCTCCTTCGGAGGGCCCAATCAGCCCCAGCATTTT
CDR3: CASSSFGGPNQPQHF
J: TRBJ1-5
V: TRBV5-6
D: .
size: .

DNA: TGTGCCAGCAGAGCAGGGAATAGCAATCAGCCCCAGCATTTT
CDR3: CASRAGNSNQPQHF
J: TRBJ1-5
V: TRBV25-1
D: .
size: .

DNA: TGCGCCAGCAGCCAAAACAGTGGGACCTATAGCAATCAGCCCCAGCATTTT
CDR3: CASSQNSGTYSNQPQHF
J: TRBJ1-5
V: TRBV4-1
D: .
size: .

DNA: TGCAGCGTTGGGACAGGGGTAATCCCTGAAGCTTTCTTT
CDR3: CSVGTGVIPEAFF
J: TRBJ1-1
V: TRBV29-1
D: TRBD1
size: .

DNA: TGCGCCAGCAGCTTGGCGGGTGACGGCTACACCTTC
CDR3: CASSLAGDGYTF
J: TRBJ1-2
V: TRBV5-1
D: .
size: few

DNA: TGCGCCAGCAGCCAATTACGGGTGAATGAGCAGTTCTTC
CDR3: CASSQLRVNEQFF
J: TRBJ2-1
V: TRBV4-1
D: .
size: .

DNA: TGTGCCAGCAGTTCTTTAGCGGGGAGCACAGATACGCAGTATTTT
CDR3: CASSSLAGSTDTQYF
J: TRBJ2-3
V: TRBV27
D: TRBD2
size: .

DNA: TGTGCCAGCAGTTTCAGGGGGTTAAAAGATACGCAGTATTTT
CDR3: CASSFRGLKDTQYF
J: TRBJ2-3
V: TRBV6-5
D: TRBD1
size: .

DNA: TGCACCAGCAGCCAAGAACTTGGCAGGTCGGGCGAGCAGTACTTC
CDR3: CTSSQELGRSGEQYF
J: TRBJ2-7
V: TRBV1
D: .
size: .

DNA: TGTGCCAGCAGCCCTTGGTACGACAGGGTTGCCACTGAAGCTTTCTTT
CDR3: CASSPWYDRVATEAFF
J: TRBJ1-1
V: TRBV11-2
D: TRBD1
size: few

DNA: TGTGCCATCAGGCGTACAGAGTCCACTGAAGCTTTCTTT
CDR3: CAIRRTESTEAFF
J: TRBJ1-1
V: TRBV10-3
D: .
size: few